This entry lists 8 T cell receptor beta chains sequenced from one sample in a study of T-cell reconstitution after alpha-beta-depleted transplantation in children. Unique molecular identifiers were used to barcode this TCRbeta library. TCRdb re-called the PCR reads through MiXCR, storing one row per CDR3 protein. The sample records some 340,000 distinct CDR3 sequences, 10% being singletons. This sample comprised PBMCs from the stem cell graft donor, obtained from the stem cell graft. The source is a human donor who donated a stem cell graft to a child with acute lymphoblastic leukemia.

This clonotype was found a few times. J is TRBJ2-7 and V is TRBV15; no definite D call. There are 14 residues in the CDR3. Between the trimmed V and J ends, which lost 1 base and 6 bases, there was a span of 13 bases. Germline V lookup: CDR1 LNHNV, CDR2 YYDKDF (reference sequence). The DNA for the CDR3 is TGTGCCACCAGCAGAGTGGCTGGGCGGCTCGAGCAGTACTTC. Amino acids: CATSRVAGRLEQYF.

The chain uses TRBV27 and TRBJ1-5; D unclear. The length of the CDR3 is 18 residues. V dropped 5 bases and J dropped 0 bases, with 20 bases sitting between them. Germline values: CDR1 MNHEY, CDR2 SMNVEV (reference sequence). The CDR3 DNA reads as TGTGCCAGCAGTCCCCAGGTCCCTTACACGGGTAGCAATCAGCCCCAGCATTTT. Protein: CASSPQVPYTGSNQPQHF.

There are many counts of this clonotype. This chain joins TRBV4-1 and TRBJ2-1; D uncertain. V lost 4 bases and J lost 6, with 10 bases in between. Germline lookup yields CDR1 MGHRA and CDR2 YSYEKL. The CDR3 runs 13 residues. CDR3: CASSPAPINEQFF. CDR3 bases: TGCGCCAGCAGCCCTGCCCCCATCAATGAGCAGTTCTTC.

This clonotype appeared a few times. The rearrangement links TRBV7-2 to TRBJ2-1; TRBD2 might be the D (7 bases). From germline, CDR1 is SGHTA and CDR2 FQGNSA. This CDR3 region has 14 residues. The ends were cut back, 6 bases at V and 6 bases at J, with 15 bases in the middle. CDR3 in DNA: TGTGCCAGCAGGGGGGCGGGAGCAAGCAATGAGCAGTTCTTC. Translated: CASRGAGASNEQFF.

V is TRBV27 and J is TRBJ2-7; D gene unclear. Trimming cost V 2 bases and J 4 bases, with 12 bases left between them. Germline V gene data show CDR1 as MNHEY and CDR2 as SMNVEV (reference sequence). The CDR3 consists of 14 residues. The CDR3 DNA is TGTGCCAGCAGTTTACAAGGCGACTCTTACGAGCAGTACTTC. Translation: CASSLQGDSYEQYF.

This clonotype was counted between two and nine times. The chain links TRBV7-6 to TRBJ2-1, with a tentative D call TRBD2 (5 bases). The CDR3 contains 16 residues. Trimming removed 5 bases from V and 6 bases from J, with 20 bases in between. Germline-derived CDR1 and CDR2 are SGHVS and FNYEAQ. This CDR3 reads CASSDPFEGERNEQFF. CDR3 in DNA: TGTGCCAGCAGCGACCCCTTTGAGGGAGAGCGCAATGAGCAGTTCTTC.

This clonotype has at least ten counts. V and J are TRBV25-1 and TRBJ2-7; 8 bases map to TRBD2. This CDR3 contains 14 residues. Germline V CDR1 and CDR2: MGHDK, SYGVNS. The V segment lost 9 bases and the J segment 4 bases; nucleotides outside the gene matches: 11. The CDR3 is CASSRVAGNYEQYF. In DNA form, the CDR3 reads TGTGCCAGTAGCCGGGTAGCGGGAAATTACGAGCAGTACTTC.

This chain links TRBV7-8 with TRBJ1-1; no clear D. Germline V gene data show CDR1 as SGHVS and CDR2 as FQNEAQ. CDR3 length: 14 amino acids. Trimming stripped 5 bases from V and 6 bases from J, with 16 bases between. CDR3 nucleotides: TGTGCCAGCAGCCCCAGTTTTGCGAGTGCTGAAGCTTTCTTT. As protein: CASSPSFASAEAFF.